This is a list of T cell receptor beta chains from one sample in a study of immune cell composition in non-small cell lung cancer. Assay used: immunoSEQ multiplex PCR; TCRdb lists only in-frame clones, some missing. The sample lists about 4,800 clones; roughly 88% were seen once. The sequencing input was non-adjacent lung tissue. These receptor sequences come from a human donor with non-small cell lung cancer. Some clones in this sample may be carry-over from other donors' samples. Each CDR3 is given without its conserved first and last residue. The order of the fields is J gene, V gene, CDR3 protein.

j_gene: TRBJ2-7; v_gene: TRBV7-9; CDR3aa: ASSLGLAGREQY
j_gene: TRBJ2-2; v_gene: TRBV19; CDR3aa: ASSGSTGGDVGELF
j_gene: TRBJ1-5; v_gene: TRBV19; CDR3aa: ARRCRKPGNQPQH
j_gene: TRBJ1-1; v_gene: TRBV9; CDR3aa: ASSVGDRAYNTEAF
j_gene: TRBJ2-7; v_gene: TRBV7-2; CDR3aa: ASSEIPGTYEQY
j_gene: TRBJ1-5; v_gene: TRBV7-2; CDR3aa: ASSRGGPQH
j_gene: TRBJ2-3; v_gene: TRBV2; CDR3aa: ASSEMTDLDTQY
j_gene: TRBJ1-5; v_gene: TRBV4-3; CDR3aa: ASSQGHYSNQPQH
j_gene: TRBJ1-1; v_gene: TRBV10-3; CDR3aa: AISDGGPETEAF
j_gene: TRBJ1-4; v_gene: TRBV6-1; CDR3aa: ASSERQGTNEKLF
j_gene: TRBJ2-3; v_gene: TRBV2; CDR3aa: ASSVGQAVTDTQY
j_gene: TRBJ2-3; v_gene: TRBV2; CDR3aa: ASSADRVGTDTQY
j_gene: TRBJ2-1; v_gene: TRBV27; CDR3aa: ASSPLGSGGYNEQF
j_gene: TRBJ1-2; v_gene: TRBV10-3; CDR3aa: AISVNRNYGYT
j_gene: TRBJ2-1; v_gene: TRBV6-6; CDR3aa: ASTDKHEQF
j_gene: TRBJ1-1; v_gene: TRBV7-9; CDR3aa: ASSPTDRRNTEAF
j_gene: TRBJ2-5; v_gene: TRBV2; CDR3aa: ASSEYVLAGGQETQY
j_gene: TRBJ2-5; v_gene: TRBV7-6; CDR3aa: ASSQRTREETQY
j_gene: TRBJ2-7; v_gene: TRBV5-1; CDR3aa: ASSSSSGYEQY
j_gene: TRBJ2-5; v_gene: TRBV5-6; CDR3aa: ASSLAARGREETQY
j_gene: TRBJ1-2; v_gene: TRBV5-6; CDR3aa: ASSSRDRGFGYT
j_gene: TRBJ2-2; v_gene: TRBV5-8; CDR3aa: ASSLVGLPITGELF
j_gene: TRBJ2-7; v_gene: TRBV28; CDR3aa: ASSPASGPYEQY
j_gene: TRBJ2-7; v_gene: TRBV5-6; CDR3aa: ASSSGTGSVQY
j_gene: TRBJ1-4; v_gene: TRBV28; CDR3aa: ASSPDRASNEKLF
j_gene: TRBJ1-5; v_gene: TRBV19; CDR3aa: ASSIGAYSNQPQH
j_gene: TRBJ1-2; v_gene: TRBV29-1; CDR3aa: SAVGDWSGYT
j_gene: TRBJ2-1; v_gene: TRBV27; CDR3aa: ASSLSWGQNEQF
j_gene: TRBJ2-5; v_gene: TRBV18; CDR3aa: ASSQSSGETQY